These 22 T cell receptor beta chains came from one sample sequenced in a study of Tregs in tolerant kidney transplant recipients. The assay was immunoSEQ multiplex PCR, and TCRdb's table has in-frame clones only and misses some. The sample lists roughly 49,000 clones; roughly 89% were seen once. Source material: Tregs from blood. The source is a human donor in good health.

The CDR3 sequence: CASSEVSGHQETQYF. CDR3 in DNA: TGTGCCAGCAGTGAAGTTAGCGGGCACCAAGAGACCCAGTACTTC. This chain links TRBV6-1 with TRBJ2-5, with 7 bases aligning to TRBD2. The CDR3 is made up of 15 amino acids. CDR1 is MNHNS and CDR2 is SASEGT in the germline V gene. J gave up 0 bases and V 1 base, and 2 bases lay outside the gene matches.

The rearrangement uses TRBV6-5 and TRBJ1-5; D call uncertain. Germline CDR1 and CDR2: MNHEY and SVGAGI. CDR3 length: 15 residues. Trimming removed 5 bases from V and 3 bases from J, with 14 bases in between. The CDR3: CASSGEGLANQPQHF. CDR3 DNA: TGTGCCAGCAGTGGGGAAGGGCTGGCCAATCAGCCCCAGCATTTT.

This chain joins TRBV9 and TRBJ1-1; 7 nucleotides match TRBD1. V gave up 3 bases and J gave up 5 bases; unmatched junction bases: 7. The CDR3 contains 14 residues. CDR1 is SGDLS, CDR2 YYNGEE, per germline. CDR3: CASSGRQGDTEAFF. The CDR3 DNA is TGTGCCAGCAGCGGGAGACAGGGCGATACTGAAGCTTTCTTT.

In regard to this clone: Germline is not matched at one junction end, which may reflect a read error. Written as DNA, the CDR3 is TGTGCTAGCAGGGGACAGGGGAAAGAGACCCAGTACTTC. As protein: CASRGQGKETQYF. This chain uses TRBV7-7 with TRBJ2-5, with 10 bases aligning to TRBD1. Germline-derived CDR1 and CDR2 are SSHAT and FNYEAQ (reference sequence). The CDR3 length is 13 residues.

The chain combines TRBV9 with TRBJ2-5; D is uncertain. Looked up from germline, CDR1 is SGDLS and CDR2 is YYNGEE. Trimming stripped 0 bases from V and 5 bases from J, with 11 bases between. This CDR3 has 14 amino acids. The CDR3 DNA reads as TGTGCCAGCAGCGTAGGGGCGAACTCGGAGACCCAGTACTTC. Protein sequence: CASSVGANSETQYF.

V is TRBV6-6 and J is TRBJ2-3, with 9 bases identical to TRBD1. CDR1 MNHNY and CDR2 SVGAGI come from the germline V gene (reference sequence). The CDR3 runs to 15 residues. Trimming removed 2 bases from V and 6 bases from J; junction bases left unmatched: 6. CDR3 sequence: CASSYKTGGWDTQYF. The CDR3, as DNA: TGTGCCAGCAGTTACAAGACAGGGGGTTGGGATACGCAGTATTTT.

The V and J genes are TRBV19 and TRBJ1-2, with D unresolved. The CDR3 contains 15 residues. V was pared by 7 bases and J by 0 bases, with 15 bases between. CDR1 LNHDA and CDR2 SQIVND come from the germline V gene (reference sequence). The CDR3 DNA follows: TGTGCCAGTACCCCCCTGGGCAGGTCTAACTATGGCTACACCTTC. Translating gives CASTPLGRSNYGYTF.

As for this clone: Sequence at one end of the junction differs from germline and may be a read error. The V and J genes are TRBV7-8 and TRBJ2-7, with D tentatively TRBD2 (6 bases). Looked up from germline, CDR1 is SGHVS and CDR2 is FQNEAQ. This CDR3 contains 15 residues. The DNA of the CDR3 is TGTGCCAGCAGCTTAGTGACCACCGGAGGGTACGCGCAGTACTTC. It encodes CASSLVTTGGYAQYF.

The V and J genes are TRBV21-1 and TRBJ2-5; TRBD2 is taken as the D call from the table, unchecked against the DNA. TRBV21-1 is given as a pseudogene. The CDR3 has 14 amino acids. The CDR3 DNA reads TGTGCCAGCACCCCAGGTGGGGGGGAAGAGACCCAGTACTTC. Protein sequence: CASTPGGGEETQYF.

This clone was counted a few times. The chain employs TRBV19 and TRBJ1-4, with a possible D match to TRBD1 (5 bases). The CDR3 runs to 16 residues. Trimming took off 9 bases at V and 8 bases at J, with 25 bases between the two ends. CDR1 and CDR2 (germline): LNHDA, SQIVND (reference sequence). Here the CDR3 reads CASGRTKGALEEKLFF. The CDR3 DNA is TGTGCCAGCGGGAGAACAAAAGGGGCTTTGGAGGAAAAACTGTTTTTT.

The gene calls are TRBV18 and TRBJ2-7, with D perhaps TRBD1 or TRBD2 (5 bases each). CDR1 is KGHSH, CDR2 LQKENI, per germline. The germline V and J ends were trimmed by 3 bases and 6 bases, with 15 bases remaining between them. This CDR3 is built from 14 residues. CDR3 region: CASSPGTGQGEQYF. The DNA of the CDR3 is TGTGCCAGCTCACCCGGGACGGGGCAGGGCGAGCAGTACTTC.

The chain uses TRBV18 and TRBJ2-1; 14 bases fit TRBD2. The CDR3 covers 18 residues. Germline CDR1 KGHSH, CDR2 LQKENI. Losses at the gene ends were 5 bases for V and 0 bases for J; bases not matched to a gene: 6. The CDR3 spells CASSGTSGRLGSYNEQFF. DNA of the CDR3: TGTGCCAGCTCAGGGACTAGCGGGAGATTGGGCTCCTACAATGAGCAGTTCTTC.

The CDR3 DNA sequence: TGTGCCTGGACGACCGTGAGCTCTGGAAACACCATATATTTT. Its translation: CAWTTVSSGNTIYF. The rearrangement uses TRBV30 and TRBJ1-3; D ambiguous. The CDR3 has 14 residues. V was clipped by 4 bases and J by 0 bases, with 10 bases between them. Germline lookup yields CDR1 GTSNPN and CDR2 SVGIG (reference sequence).

The chain recombines TRBV2 with TRBJ2-3; the D gene is possibly TRBD1 (5 bases). Germline V gene sequence: CDR1 SNHLY, CDR2 FYNNEI. CDR3 length: 14 amino acids. V gave up 7 bases and J gave up 4 bases, with 15 bases separating them. The CDR3 reads CASMGRAVADTQYF. In DNA, the CDR3 is TGTGCCAGCATGGGCAGGGCCGTCGCAGATACGCAGTATTTT.

The rearrangement uses TRBV27 and TRBJ2-6, with D hard to call. The CDR3 spans 15 residues. Trimming left V 4 bases short and J 0 bases short, with 7 bases between. CDR1 is MNHEY, CDR2 SMNVEV, per germline (reference sequence). The DNA for the CDR3 is TGTGCCAGCAGTTACCTGGGCTCTGGGGCCAACGTCCTGACTTTC. It yields the protein CASSYLGSGANVLTF. The full variable domain, in which reference TRBV27 and TRBJ2-6 provide the parts outside the CDR3, is EAQVTQNPRYLITVTGKKLTVTCSQNMNHEYMSWYRQDPGLGLRQIYYSMNVEVTDKGDVPEGYKVSRKEKRNFPLILESPSPNQTSLYFCASSYLGSGANVLTFGAGSRLTVL.

The chain uses TRBV5-4 and TRBJ2-7; a possible D gene is TRBD2 (6 bases). The V gene lost 2 bases and the J gene lost 6 bases, with 15 bases spanning the gap. The germline V gene encodes CDR1 SGHNT and CDR2 YYREEE (reference sequence). The CDR3 loop spans 14 amino acids. CDR3 nucleotides: TGTGCCAGCAGCTTTCGAAGACATAGCGGCGAGCAGTACTTC. It codes for CASSFRRHSGEQYF.

The chain joins TRBV9 to TRBJ1-4; 12 bases line up with TRBD1. The CDR3 is made up of 17 amino acids. Germline CDR1 SGDLS, CDR2 YYNGEE. Trimming took 3 bases from V and 8 from J; bases not matched to a gene: 11. In DNA form, the CDR3 reads TGTGCCAGCAGCGCCCGGGACAGGGGGCGCTTTGGGGAAAAACTGTTTTTT. Its protein is CASSARDRGRFGEKLFF.

This clone was seen only once. This rearrangement joins TRBV18 to TRBJ2-1; TRBD2 matches at 7 bases. Trimming removed 5 bases from V and 8 bases from J; junction bases left unmatched: 21. Looked up from germline, CDR1 is KGHSH and CDR2 is LQKENI. The CDR3 loop spans 18 amino acids. The CDR3 spells CASSVTVFTGGTMDEQFF. CDR3 nucleotides: TGTGCCAGCTCAGTAACAGTTTTTACGGGGGGTACAATGGATGAGCAGTTCTTC.

The chain has TRBV5-8 and TRBJ1-2, with D hard to call. This CDR3 contains 12 residues. Trimming cost V 4 bases and J 5 bases, with 9 bases left between them. Germline V gene data show CDR1 as SGHTS and CDR2 as YDEGEE. The CDR3 DNA reads as TGTGCCAGCAGCCCGGATGGGTATGGCTACACCTTC. Its protein is CASSPDGYGYTF.

The chain combines TRBV19 with TRBJ2-7; 8 bases line up with TRBD2. CDR1 is LNHDA, CDR2 SQIVND, per germline (reference sequence). The CDR3 is 14 amino acids. Trimming took 6 bases from V and 0 from J; bases not matched to a gene: 4. The CDR3 region is CASSPGGSSYEQYF. The CDR3, as DNA: TGTGCCAGTAGCCCGGGGGGGAGCTCCTACGAGCAGTACTTC. The complete variable domain, with remaining parts taken from reference TRBV19 and TRBJ2-7, reads DGGITQSPKYLFRKEGQNVTLSCEQNLNHDAMYWYRQDPGQGLRLIYYSQIVNDFQKGDIAEGYSVSREKKESFPLTVTSAQKNPTAFYLCASSPGGSSYEQYFGPGTRLTVT.

V usage is TRBV7-6 and J usage is TRBJ1-5; 7 bases agree with TRBD1. V was clipped by 0 bases and J by 6 bases; unmatched bases: 2. Germline CDR1 SGHVS, CDR2 FNYEAQ. This CDR3 contains 14 residues. CDR3 sequence: CASSLASGGQPQHF. The CDR3 region has the DNA TGTGCCAGCAGCTTAGCATCAGGGGGTCAGCCCCAGCATTTT.

This clone has only one observation. This chain links TRBV6-1 with TRBJ2-1; 7 nucleotides match TRBD2. Germline loops: CDR1 MNHNS, CDR2 SASEGT. Trimming removed 7 bases from V and 5 bases from J; junction bases left unmatched: 11. This CDR3 comprises 15 residues. For the CDR3, the DNA is TGTGCCAGCAACCACGGGGGGAGCGGAAACAATGAGCAGTTCTTC. Translating gives CASNHGGSGNNEQFF.